The rows below give T cell receptor beta chains drawn from one sample of a study of T cells and copy number aberrations in small-cell lung cancer. Clones were sequenced by immunoSEQ multiplex PCR, and TCRdb holds only the in-frame ones, with some missing. The sample consists of 2,400 or so clones, roughly 82% of them appearing once. Sequencing input: normal tissue next to the tumor. The receptors here all came from a woman aged 50 to 60 with small cell lung cancer. CDR3s include the opening cysteine and the closing phenylalanine or tryptophan. The order of the fields is D gene, clone size, V gene, J gene, CDR3 DNA, CDR3 protein. The D gene is left open where the match is weak. Clone size, where shown, is once, few, many, or a class for clones that have expanded.

.	.	TRBV18	TRBJ1-1	TGTGCCAGCTCACCATCAGGGAACCAAAACATGAACACTGAAGCTTTCTTT	CASSPSGNQNMNTEAFF
.	.	TRBV4-2	TRBJ1-5	TGTGCCAGCAGCCAAGATAACAATCAGCCCCAGCATTTT	CASSQDNNQPQHF
TRBD2	once	TRBV28	TRBJ2-2	TGTGCCAGCACCACCTTGACTAGCGGGACTTACGGGGAGCTGTTTTTT	CASTTLTSGTYGELFF
TRBD2	.	TRBV2	TRBJ2-7	TGTGCCAGCAGTGAAAATAGCGGGGGACCATACGAGCAGTACTTC	CASSENSGGPYEQYF
.	.	TRBV18	TRBJ2-7	TGTGCCAGCTCACCCCCCCAGGGGACTGGCGAGCAGTACTTC	CASSPPQGTGEQYF
TRBD2	.	TRBV5-1	TRBJ2-5	TGCGCCAGCAGCTTGGCGAGCGGGACTAGCGGGAGAACAGAGACCCAGTACTTC	CASSLASGTSGRTETQYF
.	.	TRBV7-9	TRBJ2-5	TGTGCCAGCAGCTCCCAGTATGATCAAGAGACCCAGTACTTC	CASSSQYDQETQYF
.	.	TRBV6-5	TRBJ1-4	TGTGCCAGCAGTTACTTGGGGGTTGGGGAAAAACTGTTTTTT	CASSYLGVGEKLFF
.	.	TRBV7-2	TRBJ2-7	TGTGCCAGCAGCAGAGACAGGAGCTCCTACGAGCAGTACTTC	CASSRDRSSYEQYF
TRBD1	.	TRBV30	TRBJ1-2	TGTGCCTGGAGTGAAAGAAGGGGGCGGGAGAACTATGGCTACACCTTC	CAWSERRGRENYGYTF
.	.	TRBV7-9	TRBJ2-6	TGTGCCAGCAGCTTCTGGGATGGGGCCAACGTCCTGACTTTC	CASSFWDGANVLTF
.	.	TRBV6-1	TRBJ2-5	TGTGCCAGCAGTGAATTGGTGACTTCGGGACACCAAAGTCGAGAGACCCAGTACTTC	CASSELVTSGHQSRETQYF
TRBD1	.	TRBV7-9	TRBJ2-5	TGTGCCAGCAGCCTCTCGATATTGGCGACAGGGCGGGAGACCCAGTACTTC	CASSLSILATGRETQYF
.	.	TRBV10-3	TRBJ2-5	TGTGCCATCAGTGAGTCTAAGACCCAGTACTTC	CAISESKTQYF
TRBD1	.	TRBV5-4	TRBJ2-7	TGTGCCAGCAGCAACAGGACAGGCCGCAAGCAGTACTTC	CASSNRTGRKQYF
TRBD2	.	TRBV7-6	TRBJ2-5	TGTGCCAGCAGCCAAGGGGCTAGCGGGGGGGAGACCCAGTACTTC	CASSQGASGGETQYF
.	.	TRBV30	TRBJ1-2	TGTGCCTGGAGCGATCCGCGGGCAGCCTCTAACTATGGCTACACCTTC	CAWSDPRAASNYGYTF
.	.	TRBV18	TRBJ2-7	TGTGCCAGCTCACCACCAGCGGGCTACGAGCAGTACTTC	CASSPPAGYEQYF
.	few	TRBV5-1	TRBJ2-2	TGCGCCAGCAGCTTGGGTCAGGGCCATAACACCGGGGAGCTGTTTTTT	CASSLGQGHNTGELFF
.	.	TRBV9	TRBJ1-1	TGTGCCAGCAGCGTAGAAGCATGGGACACTGAAGCTTTCTTT	CASSVEAWDTEAFF
.	.	TRBV7-2	TRBJ1-1	TGTGCCAGCAGATCCGACGGGGGGAAAGCTTTCTTT	CASRSDGGKAFF
.	.	TRBV6-5	TRBJ1-1	TGTGCCACGGAGGGACGGGGAGGAACTGAAGCTTTCTTT	CATEGRGGTEAFF